Below, one TCR beta chain is given with its context. The antigen is unknown. This entry belongs to a study of T cell repertoires in ileal Crohn's disease. Looking at the study overall: At surgery, under 40% of patients smoked, with median disease duration approximately 7.3 years. About half of patients got postoperative therapy: under twelve thiopurines, roughly 19 anti-TNF. Study-level results: Active smokers at surgery had more clonal expansions than non-smokers. Mucosal expansions were suggested to be mainly CD8 T cells.

Sequencing was performed with immunoSEQ multiplex PCR; in TCRdb, only in-frame clones are kept and a portion is missing. Here the sample spans approximately 17,000 clones, around four fifths being singletons. CDR1 is SGDLS and CDR2 is YYNGEE in the germline V gene. V was pared by 4 bases and J by 6 bases, with 12 bases of the junction left unmatched. This CDR3 region has 16 residues. The rearrangement joins TRBV9 to TRBJ2-2, with TRBD2 matching 7 bases. The receptor's source is an adult with Crohn's disease. The sample comprised ileal tissue. Here the CDR3 reads CASSSRGRVSAGELFF. The CDR3 coding sequence is TGTGCCAGCAGCTCCAGAGGGAGGGTGTCCGCCGGGGAGCTGTTTTTT.